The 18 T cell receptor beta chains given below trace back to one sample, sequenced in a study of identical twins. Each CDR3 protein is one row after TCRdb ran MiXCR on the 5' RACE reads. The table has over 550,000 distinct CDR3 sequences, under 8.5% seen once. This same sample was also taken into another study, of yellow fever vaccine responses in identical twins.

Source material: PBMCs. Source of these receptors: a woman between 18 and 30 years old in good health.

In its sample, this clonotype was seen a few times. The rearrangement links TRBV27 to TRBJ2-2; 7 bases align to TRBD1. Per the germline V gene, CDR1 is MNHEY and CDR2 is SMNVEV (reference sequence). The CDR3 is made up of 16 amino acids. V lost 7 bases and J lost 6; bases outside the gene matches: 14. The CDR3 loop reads CASTTATGRGPGELFF. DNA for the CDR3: TGTGCCAGCACAACGGCGACAGGGAGAGGGCCCGGGGAGCTGTTTTTT.

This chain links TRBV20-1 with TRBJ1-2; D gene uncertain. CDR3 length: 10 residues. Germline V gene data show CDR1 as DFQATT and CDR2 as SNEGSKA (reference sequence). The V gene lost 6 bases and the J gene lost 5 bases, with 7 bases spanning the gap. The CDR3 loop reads CSAPTYGYTF. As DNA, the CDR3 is TGCAGTGCGCCGACGTATGGCTACACCTTC.

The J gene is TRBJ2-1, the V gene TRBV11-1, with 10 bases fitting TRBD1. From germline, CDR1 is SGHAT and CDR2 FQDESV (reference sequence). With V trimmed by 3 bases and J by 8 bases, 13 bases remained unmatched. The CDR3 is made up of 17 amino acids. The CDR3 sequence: CASSFRARRQGAYEQFF. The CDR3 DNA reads TGTGCCAGCAGCTTTAGGGCAAGGCGACAGGGGGCCTATGAGCAGTTCTTC. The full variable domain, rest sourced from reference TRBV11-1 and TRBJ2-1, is EAEVAQSPRYKITEKSQAVAFWCDPISGHATLYWYRQILGQGPELLVQFQDESVVDDSQLPKDRFSAERLKGVDSTLKIQPAELGDSAMYLCASSFRARRQGAYEQFFGPGTRLTVL.

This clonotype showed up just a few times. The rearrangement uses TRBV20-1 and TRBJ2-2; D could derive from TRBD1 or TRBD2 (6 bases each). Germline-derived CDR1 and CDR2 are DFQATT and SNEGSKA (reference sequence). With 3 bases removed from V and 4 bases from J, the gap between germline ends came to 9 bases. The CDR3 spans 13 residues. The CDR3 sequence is CSASPGATGELFF. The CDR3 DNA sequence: TGCAGTGCTAGTCCGGGGGCCACCGGGGAGCTGTTTTTT.

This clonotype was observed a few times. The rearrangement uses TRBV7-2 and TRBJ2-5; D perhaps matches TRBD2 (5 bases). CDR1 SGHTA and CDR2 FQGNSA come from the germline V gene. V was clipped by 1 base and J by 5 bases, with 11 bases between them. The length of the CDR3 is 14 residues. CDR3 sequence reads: CASSLVREGETQYF. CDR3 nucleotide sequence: TGTGCCAGCAGCTTAGTCCGGGAAGGGGAGACCCAGTACTTC.

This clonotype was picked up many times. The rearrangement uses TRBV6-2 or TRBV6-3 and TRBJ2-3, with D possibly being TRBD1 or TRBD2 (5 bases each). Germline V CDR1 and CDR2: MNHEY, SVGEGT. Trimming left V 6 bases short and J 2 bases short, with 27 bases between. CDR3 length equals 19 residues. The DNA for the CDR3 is TGTGCCAGCAGACTGTCCCGGGACCGTACCCGACCCCACACAGATACGCAGTATTTT. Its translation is CASRLSRDRTRPHTDTQYF.

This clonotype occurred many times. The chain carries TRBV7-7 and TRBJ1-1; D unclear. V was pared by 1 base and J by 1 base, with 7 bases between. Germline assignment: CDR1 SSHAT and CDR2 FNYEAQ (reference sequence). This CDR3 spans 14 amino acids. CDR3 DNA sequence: TGTGCCAGCAGCTTAGGGGCAGGGAACACTGAAGCTTTCTTT. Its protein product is CASSLGAGNTEAFF.

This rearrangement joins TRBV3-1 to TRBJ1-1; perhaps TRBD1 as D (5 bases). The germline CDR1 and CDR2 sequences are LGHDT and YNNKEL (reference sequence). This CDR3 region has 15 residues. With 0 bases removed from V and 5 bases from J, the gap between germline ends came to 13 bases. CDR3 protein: CASSQDWMTVTEAFF. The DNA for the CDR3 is TGTGCCAGCAGCCAAGATTGGATGACAGTTACTGAAGCTTTCTTT.

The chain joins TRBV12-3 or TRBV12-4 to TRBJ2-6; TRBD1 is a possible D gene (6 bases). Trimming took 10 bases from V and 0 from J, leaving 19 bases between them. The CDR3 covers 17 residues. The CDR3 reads CATVPDSPYSGANVLTF. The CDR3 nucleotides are TGTGCCACCGTCCCGGACAGTCCTTACTCTGGGGCCAACGTCCTGACTTTC.

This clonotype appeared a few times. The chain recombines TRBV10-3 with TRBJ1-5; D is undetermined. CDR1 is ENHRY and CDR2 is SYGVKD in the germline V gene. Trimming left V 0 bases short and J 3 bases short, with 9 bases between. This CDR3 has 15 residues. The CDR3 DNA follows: TGTGCCATCAGTGAGTCGATTCTTTCCAATCAGCCCCAGCATTTT. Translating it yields CAISESILSNQPQHF.

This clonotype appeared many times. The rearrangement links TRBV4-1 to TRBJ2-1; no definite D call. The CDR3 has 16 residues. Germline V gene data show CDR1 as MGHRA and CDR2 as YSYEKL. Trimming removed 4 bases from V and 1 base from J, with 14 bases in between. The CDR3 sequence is CASSPRYEFSYNEQFF. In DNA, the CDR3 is TGCGCCAGCAGCCCTAGGTACGAGTTTTCCTACAATGAGCAGTTCTTC.

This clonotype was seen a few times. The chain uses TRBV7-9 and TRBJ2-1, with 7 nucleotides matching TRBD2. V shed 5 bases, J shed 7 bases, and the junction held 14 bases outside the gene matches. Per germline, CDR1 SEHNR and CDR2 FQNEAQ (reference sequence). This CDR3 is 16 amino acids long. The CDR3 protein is CASSHGRGREANEQFF. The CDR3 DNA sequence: TGTGCCAGCAGCCACGGGCGTGGGAGGGAAGCAAATGAGCAGTTCTTC.

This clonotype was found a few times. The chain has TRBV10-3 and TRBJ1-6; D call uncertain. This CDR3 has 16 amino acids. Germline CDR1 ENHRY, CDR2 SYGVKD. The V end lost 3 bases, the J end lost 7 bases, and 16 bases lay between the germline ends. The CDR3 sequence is CAISDTRTGRNSPLHF. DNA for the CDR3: TGTGCCATCAGTGATACCCGGACTGGCCGCAATTCACCCCTCCACTTT.

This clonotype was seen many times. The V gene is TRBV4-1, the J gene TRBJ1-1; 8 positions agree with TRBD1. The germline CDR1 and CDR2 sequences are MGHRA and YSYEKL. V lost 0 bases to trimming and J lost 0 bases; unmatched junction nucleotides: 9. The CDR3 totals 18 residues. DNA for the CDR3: TGCGCCAGCAGCCAAGATGGGGACAGGATGAGGATGAACACTGAAGCTTTCTTT. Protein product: CASSQDGDRMRMNTEAFF.

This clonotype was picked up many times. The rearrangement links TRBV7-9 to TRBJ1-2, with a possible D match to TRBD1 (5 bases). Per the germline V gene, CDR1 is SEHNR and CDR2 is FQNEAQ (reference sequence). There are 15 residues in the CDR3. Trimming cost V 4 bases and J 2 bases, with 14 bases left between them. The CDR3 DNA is TGTGCCAGCAGCTCTTCCGACAGACAGAACTATGGCTACACCTTC. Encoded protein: CASSSSDRQNYGYTF.

This CDR3 is CASSPSGAYEQYF. CDR3 in DNA: TGTGCCAGCAGTCCGAGCGGAGCCTACGAGCAGTACTTC. This chain connects TRBV28 to TRBJ2-7; tentative D call: TRBD2 (5 bases). CDR1 and CDR2 (germline): MDHEN, SYDVKM. This CDR3 has 13 amino acids. Trimming pared 5 bases from V and 2 bases from J, leaving 10 bases between. Drawing the rest from reference TRBV28 and TRBJ2-7, the complete variable domain is DVKVTQSSRYLVKRTGEKVFLECVQDMDHENMFWYRQDPGLGLRLIYFSYDVKMKEKGDIPEGYSVSREKKERFSLILESASTNQTSMYLCASSPSGAYEQYFGPGTRLTVT.

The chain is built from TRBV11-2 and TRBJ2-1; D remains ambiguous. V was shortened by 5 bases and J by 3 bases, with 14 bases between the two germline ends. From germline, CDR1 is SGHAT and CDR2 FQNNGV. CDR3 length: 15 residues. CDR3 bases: TGTGCCAGCAGCCTCGACTTGATGGGCTACAATGAGCAGTTCTTC. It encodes CASSLDLMGYNEQFF.

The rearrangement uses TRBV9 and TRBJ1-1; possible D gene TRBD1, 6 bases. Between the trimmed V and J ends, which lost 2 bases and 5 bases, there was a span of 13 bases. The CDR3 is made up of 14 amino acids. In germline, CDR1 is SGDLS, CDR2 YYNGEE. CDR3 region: CASSVEDRGTEAFF. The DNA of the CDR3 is TGTGCCAGCAGCGTCGAAGATAGGGGGACTGAAGCTTTCTTT. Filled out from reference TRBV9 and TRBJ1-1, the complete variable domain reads DSGVTQTPKHLITATGQRVTLRCSPRSGDLSVYWYQQSLDQGLQFLIQYYNGEERAKGNILERFSAQQFPDLHSELNLSSLELGDSALYFCASSVEDRGTEAFFGQGTRLTVV.